These 7 T cell receptor beta chains share one sample of origin, sequenced in a study of T cell changes during pregnancy in multiple sclerosis. The assay was immunoSEQ multiplex PCR, and TCRdb's table has in-frame clones only and misses some. This table has some 70,000 clones, roughly nine tenths appearing once. Here the sequenced sample was CD8+ T cells from peripheral blood mononuclear cells, taken before pregnancy. The receptors stem from a female donor with multiple sclerosis, enrolled in a pregnancy study.

The rearrangement links TRBV7-9 to TRBJ2-6, with D possibly matching TRBD2 (6 bases). V was shortened by 7 bases and J by 2 bases, with 24 bases between the two germline ends. Germline loops: CDR1 SEHNR, CDR2 FQNEAQ (reference sequence). This CDR3 has 19 residues. CDR3 loop: CASTLDLRRDSTGANVLTF. The CDR3 nucleotides read TGTGCCAGCACCCTAGACCTCCGGAGGGACTCGACTGGGGCCAACGTCCTGACTTTC.

The chain has TRBV4-2 and TRBJ2-1, with 7 bases identical to TRBD1. V gave up 8 bases and J gave up 7 bases; unmatched junction bases: 5. Germline lookup yields CDR1 LGHNA and CDR2 YNFKEQ. This CDR3 has 12 amino acids. This chain's CDR3 is CASSSGGNEQFF. The CDR3 coding sequence is TGTGCCAGCTCCTCAGGGGGTAATGAGCAGTTCTTC.

The V gene is TRBV6-5, the J gene TRBJ2-1, with TRBD1 matching 12 bases. CDR3 length equals 15 residues. V was clipped by 7 bases and J by 9 bases; unmatched bases: 10. The germline CDR1 and CDR2 sequences are MNHEY and SVGAGI. The CDR3 loop is CASTLGQGAVLEQFF. CDR3 nucleotide sequence: TGTGCCAGCACCTTGGGACAGGGGGCTGTTCTTGAGCAGTTCTTC.

This clone was seen just once. The chain has TRBV6-5 and TRBJ1-4, with 8 bases identical to TRBD1. The J segment lost 8 bases and the V segment lost 6 bases, leaving 11 bases of the junction unmatched. The CDR3 spans 15 residues. Per germline, CDR1 MNHEY and CDR2 SVGAGI. DNA of the CDR3: TGTGCCAGCAGCCCCCAGGACAGGGAAGACGAAAAACTGTTTTTT. As protein: CASSPQDREDEKLFF.

This rearrangement joins TRBV11-2 to TRBJ2-6; D is ambiguous. The V gene lost 0 bases and the J gene lost 1 base, with 7 bases spanning the gap. Germline lookup yields CDR1 SGHAT and CDR2 FQNNGV. The CDR3 length is 16 residues. CDR3 sequence reads: CASSLDPRSGANVLTF. In DNA, the CDR3 is TGTGCCAGCAGCTTAGATCCCCGGTCTGGGGCCAACGTCCTGACTTTC.

A note on this clone: The germline gene is not matched at one end of the junction; a read error may be the cause. This chain connects TRBV7-7 to TRBJ2-2; 8 nucleotides align to TRBD2. The CDR3 has 17 residues. In germline, CDR1 is SSHAT, CDR2 FNYEAQ (reference sequence). The CDR3 here is CASSLSGGLGYAGELFF. The CDR3 region has the DNA TGTGCTAGCAGCTTATCTGGGGGACTAGGGTACGCCGGGGAGCTGTTTTTT.

The chain recombines TRBV7-9 with TRBJ1-2; TRBD1 matches 7 bases. Trimming at V came to 11 bases and at J to 3 bases, leaving 9 bases not matched to a gene. CDR1 and CDR2 (germline): SEHNR, FQNEAQ (reference sequence). This CDR3 has 13 residues. This CDR3 is CAALAGTDYGYTF. The CDR3 DNA follows: TGTGCCGCCCTGGCCGGGACAGACTATGGCTACACCTTC.